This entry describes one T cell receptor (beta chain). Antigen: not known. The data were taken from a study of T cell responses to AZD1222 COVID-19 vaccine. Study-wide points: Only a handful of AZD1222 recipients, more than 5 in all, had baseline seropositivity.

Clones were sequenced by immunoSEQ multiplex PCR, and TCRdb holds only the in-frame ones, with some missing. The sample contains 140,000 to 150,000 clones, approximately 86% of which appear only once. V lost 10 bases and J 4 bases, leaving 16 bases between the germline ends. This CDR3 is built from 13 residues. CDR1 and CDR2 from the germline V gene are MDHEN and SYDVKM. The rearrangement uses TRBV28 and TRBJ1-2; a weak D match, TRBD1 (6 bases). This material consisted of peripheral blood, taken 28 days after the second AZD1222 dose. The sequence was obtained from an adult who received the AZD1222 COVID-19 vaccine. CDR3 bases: TGTGCCATCTTTACCGGGACAAGCTATGGCTACACCTTC. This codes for CAIFTGTSYGYTF.